Below, 11 T cell receptor beta chains from the same sample are listed, as sequenced in a study of blood T cell repertoires in COVID-19. Sequencing used immunoSEQ multiplex PCR; TCRdb keeps in-frame clones, though not all of them. The data show 150,000 to 200,000 clones, 87% seen once. The sample consisted of peripheral blood. All receptors derive from a human donor in a cohort sampled during active COVID-19.

J is TRBJ2-5 and V is TRBV20-1, with TRBD2 identical over 8 bases. The V segment lost 3 bases and the J segment 4 bases; nucleotides outside the gene matches: 13. Germline V gene data show CDR1 as DFQATT and CDR2 as SNEGSKA (reference sequence). CDR3 length: 16 residues. CDR3 residues: CSASYRRGANRETQYF. DNA for the CDR3: TGCAGTGCTAGTTACCGGCGGGGGGCAAATCGAGAGACCCAGTACTTC.

For this clone: Compared with germline, one end of the junction differs, possibly owing to a read error. The V call is TRBV29-1, the J call TRBJ1-2; TRBD1 matches at 8 bases. Germline V gene data show CDR1 as SQVTM and CDR2 as ANQGSEA. This CDR3 has 12 amino acids. CDR3 DNA: TGCAGCGCTGAACAGGGGGACTATGGCTACACCTTC. As protein: CSAEQGDYGYTF.

The CDR3 DNA follows: TGTGCCAGCAGCGTCGCTATGGAGCAGTACTTC. Amino acid sequence: CASSVAMEQYF. The chain is built from TRBV7-2 and TRBJ2-7; no firm D call. CDR3 length equals 11 residues. Germline V gene lookup returns CDR1 SGHTA and CDR2 FQGNSA. The V end lost 5 bases, the J end lost 7 bases, and 9 bases lay between the germline ends.

The chain recombines TRBV29-1 with TRBJ1-2, with TRBD1 identical over 9 bases. Germline CDR1 and CDR2: SQVTM and ANQGSEA. The V segment lost 4 bases and the J segment 4 bases; nucleotides outside the gene matches: 4. CDR3 size: 13 residues. The CDR3, as DNA: TGCAGCGTTGCTCGGGGACAGGGCTATGGCTACACCTTC. Encoded protein: CSVARGQGYGYTF. Combining the CDR3 with reference TRBV29-1 and TRBJ1-2 gives the whole variable domain SAVISQKPSRDICQRGTSLTIQCQVDSQVTMMFWYRQQPGQSLTLIATANQGSEATYESGFVIDKFPISRPNLTFSTLTVSNMSPEDSSIYLCSVARGQGYGYTFGSGTRLTVV.

Note on this clone: A read error may account for a junction end that differs from germline. J is TRBJ2-7 and V is TRBV7-7; D might be TRBD1 (5 bases). The V gene's germline CDR1 is SSHAT and CDR2 FNYEAQ (reference sequence). CDR3 size: 17 residues. The CDR3 loop is CASSSDKGLGALHEQYF. In DNA, the CDR3 is TGTGCTAGCAGCTCCGATAAAGGCCTAGGGGCATTGCACGAGCAGTACTTC.

The chain joins TRBV3-1 (or the pseudogene TRBV3-2) to TRBJ1-1; 10 nucleotides match TRBD1. CDR1 and CDR2 from the germline V gene are LGHDT and YNNKEL (reference sequence). The V and J ends lost 8 bases and 3 bases, in that order; junction bases with no gene match: 3. The CDR3 totals 13 residues. This CDR3 reads CASSGTGDTEAFF. The DNA for the CDR3 is TGTGCCAGCTCTGGGACAGGGGACACTGAAGCTTTCTTT.

This clone rates as large. The chain has TRBV6-6 and TRBJ1-2; the match to TRBD1 covers 11 bases. Germline CDR1 reads MNHNY; CDR2 reads SVGAGI (reference sequence). The trim removed 2 bases at V and 3 bases at J, leaving 5 bases unmatched. This CDR3 region has 16 residues. The CDR3: CASSYLGQGEDYGYTF. The DNA of the CDR3 is TGTGCCAGCAGTTACCTGGGACAGGGGGAAGACTATGGCTACACCTTC.

This chain connects TRBV11-2 to TRBJ2-7; 7 bases agree with TRBD1. V shed 5 bases, J shed 2 bases, and the junction held 12 bases outside the gene matches. Per germline, CDR1 SGHAT and CDR2 FQNNGV. CDR3 length: 16 residues. Written as DNA, the CDR3 is TGTGCCAGCAGCAAGACTATCCGGGACAGCACCTACGAGCAGTACTTC. Protein product: CASSKTIRDSTYEQYF.

The sample holds one count of this clone. V and J are TRBV7-6 and TRBJ2-7; tentative D call: TRBD2 (6 bases). Germline loops: CDR1 SGHVS, CDR2 FNYEAQ. Trimming removed 5 bases from V and 1 base from J, with 15 bases in between. The CDR3 contains 15 residues. The CDR3 DNA reads TGTGCCAGCAGCCCCCCCCCGGGGGAATCCTACGAGCAGTACTTC. As protein: CASSPPPGESYEQYF.

The J gene is TRBJ2-7, the V gene TRBV30, with 7 positions matching TRBD2. Germline-derived CDR1 and CDR2 are GTSNPN and SVGIG (reference sequence). This CDR3 spans 13 amino acids. The V gene end was trimmed by 1 base and the J gene end by 4 bases; junction bases not matched to a gene: 4. The CDR3 DNA sequence: TGTGCCTGGAGTGGAGGGAGGGCTTACGAGCAGTACTTC. Its protein is CAWSGGRAYEQYF.

The gene calls are TRBV10-3 and TRBJ1-5; the match to TRBD1 covers 9 bases. The CDR3 is made up of 15 amino acids. J was trimmed by 6 bases and V by 6 bases; bases with no gene match: 9. CDR1 is ENHRY and CDR2 is SYGVKD in the germline V gene. The CDR3 here is CAISPGQGGSQPQHF. The CDR3 region has the DNA TGTGCCATCAGCCCGGGACAGGGAGGTAGTCAGCCCCAGCATTTT.